A selection of T cell receptor beta chains follows, all from one sample in a study of patients and donors after allogeneic stem cell transplantation. TCRdb called the RT-PCR reads again in MiXCR, with one record for every CDR3 protein. The table records approximately 210,000 distinct CDR3 sequences, around two fifths of them present only once. Sample: blood, either unsorted or a sorted T cell fraction (not recorded which). The receptors stem from a human donor who was either an allogeneic HSCT recipient or a stem cell or donor lymphocyte infusion donor (not recorded which). It is not recorded whose cells these are; they may come from a transplant donor. Both conserved end residues are part of each CDR3. The order of the fields is CDR3 DNA, CDR3 protein, V gene, clone size, D gene, J gene. A D gene is named only where the DNA matches it firmly. Where a row states a size, it is once, few, many or the class of an expanded clone; other rows omit it.

cdr3_nt: TGTGCCAGCAGTGAAGCGAGGACAGGGCAAGAGACCCAGTACTTC
cdr3_aa: CASSEARTGQETQYF
v_call: TRBV6-1
clone_size: -
d_call: TRBD1
j_call: TRBJ2-5

cdr3_nt: TGTGCCAGCAGTTTTTATGCAGATAACTATGGCTACACCTTC
cdr3_aa: CASSFYADNYGYTF
v_call: TRBV27
clone_size: -
d_call: -
j_call: TRBJ1-2

cdr3_nt: TGTGCCAGCAGCGTAGAGGTTAGCGGAAGCACAGATACGCAGTATTTT
cdr3_aa: CASSVEVSGSTDTQYF
v_call: TRBV9
clone_size: -
d_call: -
j_call: TRBJ2-3

cdr3_nt: TGCGCCAGCAGCCAAGATGGAGGACACGGGGGCGGCTACACCTTC
cdr3_aa: CASSQDGGHGGGYTF
v_call: TRBV4-3
clone_size: few
d_call: -
j_call: TRBJ1-2

cdr3_nt: TGTGCCTGCCGAGGTGGGACTAGCGGAGAGACCCAGTACTTC
cdr3_aa: CACRGGTSGETQYF
v_call: TRBV30
clone_size: -
d_call: TRBD2
j_call: TRBJ2-5

cdr3_nt: TGTGCCAGCAGTTTAGGAGGGGCTGGCACCGGGGAGCTGTTTTTT
cdr3_aa: CASSLGGAGTGELFF
v_call: TRBV12-3/TRBV12-4
clone_size: -
d_call: -
j_call: TRBJ2-2

cdr3_nt: TGTGCCAGCAGCGGAAAAGGGTCCAGGGGCCCTGTTGGCAATGAGCAGTTCTTC
cdr3_aa: CASSGKGSRGPVGNEQFF
v_call: TRBV21-1
clone_size: few
d_call: -
j_call: TRBJ2-1

cdr3_nt: TGCGCCAGCAGCCAAGATCCACTAAGCTACGAGCAGTACTTC
cdr3_aa: CASSQDPLSYEQYF
v_call: TRBV4-3
clone_size: -
d_call: -
j_call: TRBJ2-7

cdr3_nt: TGTGCCATCTGGTCTGCGGTCGGGAACACTGAAGCTTTCTTT
cdr3_aa: CAIWSAVGNTEAFF
v_call: TRBV6-2/TRBV6-3
clone_size: -
d_call: -
j_call: TRBJ1-1

cdr3_nt: TGTGCCAGCTCACCACCGGTATCTAAAAGCTATGGCTACACCTTC
cdr3_aa: CASSPPVSKSYGYTF
v_call: TRBV18
clone_size: few
d_call: -
j_call: TRBJ1-2

cdr3_nt: TGTGCCAGCAGCGGTCTCCGGTTTGACTACACCTTC
cdr3_aa: CASSGLRFDYTF
v_call: TRBV7-9
clone_size: -
d_call: -
j_call: TRBJ1-2

cdr3_nt: TGCGCCAGCAGCCAAGAGCCCCAGGCGGGGAAGGTGGGGGAGACCCAGTACTTC
cdr3_aa: CASSQEPQAGKVGETQYF
v_call: TRBV4-3
clone_size: once
d_call: -
j_call: TRBJ2-5

cdr3_nt: TGTGCCAGCAGCGTAGCCCCCTCAAATGAGCAGTTCTTC
cdr3_aa: CASSVAPSNEQFF
v_call: TRBV9
clone_size: -
d_call: -
j_call: TRBJ2-1

cdr3_nt: TGTGCCACCAGTTTGGCACAGGGGTCTCGGGAGACCCAGTACTTC
cdr3_aa: CATSLAQGSRETQYF
v_call: TRBV24-1
clone_size: -
d_call: TRBD1
j_call: TRBJ2-5

cdr3_nt: TGTGCCATCAGTGAGGAGAGGCCTAGCACAGATACGCAGTATTTT
cdr3_aa: CAISEERPSTDTQYF
v_call: TRBV10-3
clone_size: -
d_call: -
j_call: TRBJ2-3

cdr3_nt: TGTGCCAGCAGCTTAGCGGGGAGGACGGCGGGCGCTGAAGCTTTCTTT
cdr3_aa: CASSLAGRTAGAEAFF
v_call: TRBV7-6
clone_size: -
d_call: -
j_call: TRBJ1-1

cdr3_nt: TGCAGTGCTAGTAGCGGCAGGGGGGATGAGCAGTTCTTC
cdr3_aa: CSASSGRGDEQFF
v_call: TRBV20-1
clone_size: -
d_call: -
j_call: TRBJ2-1

cdr3_nt: TGTGCCAGCAGCTTAGAGGTACTAGCGGGAGCAGGTGAGCAGTTCTTC
cdr3_aa: CASSLEVLAGAGEQFF
v_call: TRBV7-8
clone_size: few
d_call: TRBD2
j_call: TRBJ2-1

cdr3_nt: TGTGCCACCAGCGTAGAGACAGGGAGTATAATTCCCCTCCACTTT
cdr3_aa: CATSVETGSIIPLHF
v_call: TRBV15
clone_size: few
d_call: TRBD1
j_call: TRBJ1-6

cdr3_nt: TGCGCCAGCAGCCAAGTAGGGAAAACCTACGAGCAGTACTTC
cdr3_aa: CASSQVGKTYEQYF
v_call: TRBV4-3
clone_size: few
d_call: -
j_call: TRBJ2-7

cdr3_nt: TGTGCCAGCAGCCACGGGGGACTTGGGCCCCAGCATTTT
cdr3_aa: CASSHGGLGPQHF
v_call: TRBV14
clone_size: few
d_call: -
j_call: TRBJ1-5

cdr3_nt: TGTGCCAGCAGCTTAGTAACAGGGGAGGACCCTAACTATGGCTACACCTTC
cdr3_aa: CASSLVTGEDPNYGYTF
v_call: TRBV11-2
clone_size: -
d_call: TRBD1
j_call: TRBJ1-2

cdr3_nt: TGTGCCAGCAGCCTGACTTCGGACAGGAACACTGAAGCTTTCTTT
cdr3_aa: CASSLTSDRNTEAFF
v_call: TRBV7-9
clone_size: few
d_call: -
j_call: TRBJ1-1

cdr3_nt: TGTGCCAGCAGCCCCCCAGGAGCTAACTATGGCTACACCTTC
cdr3_aa: CASSPPGANYGYTF
v_call: TRBV9
clone_size: many
d_call: -
j_call: TRBJ1-2

cdr3_nt: TGCAGTGCCCCACTCCCTAGCGGGAGAGGCGAGCAGTACTTC
cdr3_aa: CSAPLPSGRGEQYF
v_call: TRBV20-1
clone_size: -
d_call: TRBD2
j_call: TRBJ2-7